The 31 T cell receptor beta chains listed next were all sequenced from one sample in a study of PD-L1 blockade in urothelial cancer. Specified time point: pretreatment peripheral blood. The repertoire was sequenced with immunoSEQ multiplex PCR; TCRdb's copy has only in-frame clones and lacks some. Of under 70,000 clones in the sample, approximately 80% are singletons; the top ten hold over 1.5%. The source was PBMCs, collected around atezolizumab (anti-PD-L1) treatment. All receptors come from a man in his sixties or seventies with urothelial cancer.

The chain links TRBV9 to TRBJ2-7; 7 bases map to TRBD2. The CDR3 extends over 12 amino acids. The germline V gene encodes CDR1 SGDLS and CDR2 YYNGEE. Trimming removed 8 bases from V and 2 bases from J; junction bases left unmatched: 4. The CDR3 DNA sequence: TGTGCCAGTGGGGGGGGGACCTACGAGCAGTACTTC. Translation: CASGGGTYEQYF.

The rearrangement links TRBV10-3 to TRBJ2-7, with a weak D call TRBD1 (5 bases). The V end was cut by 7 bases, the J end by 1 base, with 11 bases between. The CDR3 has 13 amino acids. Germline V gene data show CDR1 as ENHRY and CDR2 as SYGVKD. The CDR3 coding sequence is TGTGCCATCACCCAGGGTCTATCCTACGAGCAGTACTTC. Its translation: CAITQGLSYEQYF.

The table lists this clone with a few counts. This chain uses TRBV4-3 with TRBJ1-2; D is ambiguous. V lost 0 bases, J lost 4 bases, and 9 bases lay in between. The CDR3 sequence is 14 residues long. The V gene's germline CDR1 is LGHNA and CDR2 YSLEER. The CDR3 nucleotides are TGCGCCAGCAGCCAAGATTGGTGGGCCTATGGCTACACCTTC. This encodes CASSQDWWAYGYTF.

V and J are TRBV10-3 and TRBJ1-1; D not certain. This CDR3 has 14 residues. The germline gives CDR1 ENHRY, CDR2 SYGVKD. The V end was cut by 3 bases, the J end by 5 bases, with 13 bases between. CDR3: CAISDGVGSTEAFF. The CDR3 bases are TGTGCCATCAGTGATGGTGTAGGGAGTACTGAAGCTTTCTTT.

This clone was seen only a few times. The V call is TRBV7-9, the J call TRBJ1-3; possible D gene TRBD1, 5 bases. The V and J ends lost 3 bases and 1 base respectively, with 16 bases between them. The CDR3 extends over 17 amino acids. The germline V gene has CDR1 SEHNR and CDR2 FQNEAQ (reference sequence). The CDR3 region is CASSFRQGIISGNTIYF. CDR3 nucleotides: TGTGCCAGCAGCTTTCGTCAGGGAATCATTTCTGGAAACACCATATATTTT.

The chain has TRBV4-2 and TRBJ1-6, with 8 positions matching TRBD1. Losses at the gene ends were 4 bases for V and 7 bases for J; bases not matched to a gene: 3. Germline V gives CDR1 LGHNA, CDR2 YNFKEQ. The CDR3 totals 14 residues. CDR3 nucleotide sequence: TGTGCCAGCAGCCCCCGGGACAGGAATTCACCCCTCCACTTT. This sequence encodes CASSPRDRNSPLHF.

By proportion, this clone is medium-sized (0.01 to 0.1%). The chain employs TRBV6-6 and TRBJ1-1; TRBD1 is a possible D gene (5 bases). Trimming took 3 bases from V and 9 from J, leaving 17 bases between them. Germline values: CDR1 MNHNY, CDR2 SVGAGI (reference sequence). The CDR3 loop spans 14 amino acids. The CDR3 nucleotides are TGTGCCAGCAGTTATCCTATAGGGGCTGGGCAAGCTTTCTTT. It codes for CASSYPIGAGQAFF.

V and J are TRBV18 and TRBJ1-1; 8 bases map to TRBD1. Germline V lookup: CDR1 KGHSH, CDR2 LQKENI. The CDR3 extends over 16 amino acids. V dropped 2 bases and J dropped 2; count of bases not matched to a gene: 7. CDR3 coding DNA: TGTGCCAGCTCACCATCGATAGGACAGGGAAACACTGAAGCTTTCTTT. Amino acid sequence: CASSPSIGQGNTEAFF.

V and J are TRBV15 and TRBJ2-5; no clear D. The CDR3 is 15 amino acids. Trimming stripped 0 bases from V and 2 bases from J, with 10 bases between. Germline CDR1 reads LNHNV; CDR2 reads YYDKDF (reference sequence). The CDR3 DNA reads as TGTGCCACCAGCAGAGATCCCCAACAGCAAGAGACCCAGTACTTC. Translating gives CATSRDPQQQETQYF.

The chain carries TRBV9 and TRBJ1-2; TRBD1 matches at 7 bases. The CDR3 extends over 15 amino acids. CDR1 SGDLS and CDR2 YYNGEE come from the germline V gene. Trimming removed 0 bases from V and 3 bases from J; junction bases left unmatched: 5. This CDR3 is CASSVDTGAHYGYTF. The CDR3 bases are TGTGCCAGCAGCGTAGACACAGGGGCACACTATGGCTACACCTTC.

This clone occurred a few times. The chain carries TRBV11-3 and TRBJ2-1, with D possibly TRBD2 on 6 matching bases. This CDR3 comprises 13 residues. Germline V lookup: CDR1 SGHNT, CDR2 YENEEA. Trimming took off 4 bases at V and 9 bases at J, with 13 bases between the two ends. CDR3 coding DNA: TGTGCCAGCAGCTCCAGGGACGGGGGTGAGCAGTTCTTC. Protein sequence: CASSSRDGGEQFF.

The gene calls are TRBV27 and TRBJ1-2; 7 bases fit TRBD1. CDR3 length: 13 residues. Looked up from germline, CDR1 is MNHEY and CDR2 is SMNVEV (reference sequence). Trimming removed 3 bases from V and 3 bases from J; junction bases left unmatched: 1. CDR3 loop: CASSFGQDYGYTF. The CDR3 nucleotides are TGTGCCAGCAGTTTTGGACAGGACTATGGCTACACCTTC.

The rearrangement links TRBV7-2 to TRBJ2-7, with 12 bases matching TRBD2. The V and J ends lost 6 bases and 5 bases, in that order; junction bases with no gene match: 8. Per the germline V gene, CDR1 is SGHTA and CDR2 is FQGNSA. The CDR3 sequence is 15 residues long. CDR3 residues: CASRESSGRVDEQYF. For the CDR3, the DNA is TGTGCCAGCAGAGAATCTAGCGGGAGGGTTGACGAGCAGTACTTC.

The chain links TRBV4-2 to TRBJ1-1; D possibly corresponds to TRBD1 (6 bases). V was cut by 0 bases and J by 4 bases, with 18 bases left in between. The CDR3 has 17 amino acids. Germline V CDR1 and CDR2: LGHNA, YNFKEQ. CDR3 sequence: CASSQEVGAGVRTEAFF. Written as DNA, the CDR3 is TGTGCCAGCAGCCAAGAGGTGGGGGCAGGGGTCCGCACTGAAGCTTTCTTT.

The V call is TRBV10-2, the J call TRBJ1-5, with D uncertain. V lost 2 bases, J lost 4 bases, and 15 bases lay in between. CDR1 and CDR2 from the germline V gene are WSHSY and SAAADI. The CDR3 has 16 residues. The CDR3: CASSEEARVKNQPQHF. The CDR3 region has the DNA TGCGCCAGCAGTGAGGAGGCCCGGGTGAAAAATCAGCCCCAGCATTTT.

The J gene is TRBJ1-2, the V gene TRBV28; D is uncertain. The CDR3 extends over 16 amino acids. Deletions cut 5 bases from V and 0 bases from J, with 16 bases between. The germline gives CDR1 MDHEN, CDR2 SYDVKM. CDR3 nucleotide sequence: TGTGCCAGCAGTGAAATAATCGGGCGGGCTAACTATGGCTACACCTTC. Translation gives CASSEIIGRANYGYTF.

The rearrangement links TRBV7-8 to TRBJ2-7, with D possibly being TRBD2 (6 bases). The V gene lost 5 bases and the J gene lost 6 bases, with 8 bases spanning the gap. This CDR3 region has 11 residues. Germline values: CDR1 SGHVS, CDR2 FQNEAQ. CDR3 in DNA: TGTGCCAGCAGCGACGGGGGCGAGCAGTACTTC. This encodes CASSDGGEQYF.

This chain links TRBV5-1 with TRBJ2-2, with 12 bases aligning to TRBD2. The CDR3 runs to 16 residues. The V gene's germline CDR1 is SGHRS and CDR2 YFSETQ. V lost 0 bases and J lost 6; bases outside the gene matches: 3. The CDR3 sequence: CASSLAGTSGSGELFF. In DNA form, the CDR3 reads TGCGCCAGCAGCTTGGCCGGGACTAGCGGGTCCGGGGAGCTGTTTTTT.

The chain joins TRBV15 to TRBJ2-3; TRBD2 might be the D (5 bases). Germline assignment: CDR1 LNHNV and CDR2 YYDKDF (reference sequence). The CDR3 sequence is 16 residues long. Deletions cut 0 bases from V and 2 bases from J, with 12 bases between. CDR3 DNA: TGTGCCACCAGCAGAGAGGACTGGGCCATCACAGATACGCAGTATTTT. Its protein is CATSREDWAITDTQYF. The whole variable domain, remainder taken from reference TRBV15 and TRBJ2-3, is DAMVIQNPRYQVTQFGKPVTLSCSQTLNHNVMYWYQQKSSQAPKLLFHYYDKDFNNEADTPDNFQSRRPNTSFCFLDIRSPGLGDTAMYLCATSREDWAITDTQYFGPGTRLTVL.

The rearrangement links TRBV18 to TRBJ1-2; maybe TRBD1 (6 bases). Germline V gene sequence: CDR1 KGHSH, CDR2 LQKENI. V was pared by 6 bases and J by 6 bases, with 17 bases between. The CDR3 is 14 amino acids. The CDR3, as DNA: TGTGCCAGCTCGCCCGTTGCAGGGGTCGATGGCTACACCTTC. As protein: CASSPVAGVDGYTF.

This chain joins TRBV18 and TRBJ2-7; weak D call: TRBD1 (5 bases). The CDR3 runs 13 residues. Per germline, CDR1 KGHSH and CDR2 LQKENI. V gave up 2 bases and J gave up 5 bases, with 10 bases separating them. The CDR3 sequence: CASSPKGANEQYF. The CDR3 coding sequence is TGTGCCAGCTCACCAAAAGGGGCGAACGAGCAGTACTTC.

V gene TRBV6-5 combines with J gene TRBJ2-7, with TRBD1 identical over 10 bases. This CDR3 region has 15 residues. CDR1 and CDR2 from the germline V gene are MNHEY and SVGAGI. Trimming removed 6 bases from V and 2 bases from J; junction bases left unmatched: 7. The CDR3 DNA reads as TGTGCCAGCAGACCCTCCGGGACAGGGGCCTACGAGCAGTACTTC. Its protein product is CASRPSGTGAYEQYF.

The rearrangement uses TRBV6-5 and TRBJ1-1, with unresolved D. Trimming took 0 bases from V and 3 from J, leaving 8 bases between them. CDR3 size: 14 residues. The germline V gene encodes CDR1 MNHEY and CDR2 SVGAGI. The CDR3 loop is CASSYSRLYTEAFF. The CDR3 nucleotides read TGTGCCAGCAGTTACTCCCGGTTGTACACTGAAGCTTTCTTT.

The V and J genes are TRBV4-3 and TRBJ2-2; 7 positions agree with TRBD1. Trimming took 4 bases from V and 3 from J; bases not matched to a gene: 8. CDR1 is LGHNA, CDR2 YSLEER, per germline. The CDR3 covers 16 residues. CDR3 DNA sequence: TGCGCCAGCAGCCTCGGACAGGCGGCCGACACCGGGGAGCTGTTTTTT. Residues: CASSLGQAADTGELFF.

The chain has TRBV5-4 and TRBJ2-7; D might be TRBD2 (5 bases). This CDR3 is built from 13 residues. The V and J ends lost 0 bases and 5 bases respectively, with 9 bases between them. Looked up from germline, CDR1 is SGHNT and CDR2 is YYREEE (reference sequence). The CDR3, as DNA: TGTGCCAGCAGCTTGGGGACTCCTGACGAGCAGTACTTC. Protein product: CASSLGTPDEQYF.

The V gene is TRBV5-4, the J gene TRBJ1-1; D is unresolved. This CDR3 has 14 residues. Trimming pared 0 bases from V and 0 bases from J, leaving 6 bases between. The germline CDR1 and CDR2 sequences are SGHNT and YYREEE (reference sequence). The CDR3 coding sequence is TGTGCCAGCAGCTTGGACAACCTGAACACTGAAGCTTTCTTT. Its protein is CASSLDNLNTEAFF.

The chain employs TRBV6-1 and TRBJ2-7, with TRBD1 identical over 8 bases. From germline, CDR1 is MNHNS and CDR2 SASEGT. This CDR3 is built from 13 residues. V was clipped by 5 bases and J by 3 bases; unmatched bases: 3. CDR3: CASSLGTGYEQYF. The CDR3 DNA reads TGTGCCAGCAGTCTTGGGACAGGCTACGAGCAGTACTTC.

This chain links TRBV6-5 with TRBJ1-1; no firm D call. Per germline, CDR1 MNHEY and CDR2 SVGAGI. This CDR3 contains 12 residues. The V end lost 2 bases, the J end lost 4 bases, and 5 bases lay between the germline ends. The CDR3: CASSYEGTEAFF. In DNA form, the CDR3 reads TGTGCCAGCAGTTACGAGGGCACTGAAGCTTTCTTT.

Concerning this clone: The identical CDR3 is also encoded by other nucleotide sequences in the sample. As DNA, the CDR3 is TGTGCCAGCAGTTACTCGGGGGGGGACACTGAAGCTTTCTTT. This encodes CASSYSGGDTEAFF. The chain is built from TRBV6-5 and TRBJ1-1; weak D call: TRBD1 (5 bases). Trimming took off 0 bases at V and 3 bases at J, with 8 bases between the two ends. The V gene's germline CDR1 is MNHEY and CDR2 SVGAGI. CDR3 length equals 14 residues.

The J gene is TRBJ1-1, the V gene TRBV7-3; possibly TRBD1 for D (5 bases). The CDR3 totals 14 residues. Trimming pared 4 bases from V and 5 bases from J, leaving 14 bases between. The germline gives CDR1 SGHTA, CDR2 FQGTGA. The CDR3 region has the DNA TGTGCCAGCAGCTCCGGGGGGGGGAAGACTGAAGCTTTCTTT. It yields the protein CASSSGGGKTEAFF.

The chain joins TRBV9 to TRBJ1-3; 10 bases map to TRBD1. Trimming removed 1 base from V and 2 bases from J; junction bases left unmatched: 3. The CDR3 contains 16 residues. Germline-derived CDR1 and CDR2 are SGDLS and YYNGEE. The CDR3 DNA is TGTGCCAGCAGCGTAATGGGGACAGGGGCTGGAAACACCATATATTTT. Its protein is CASSVMGTGAGNTIYF. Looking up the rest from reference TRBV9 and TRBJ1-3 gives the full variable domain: DSGVTQTPKHLITATGQRVTLRCSPRSGDLSVYWYQQSLDQGLQFLIQYYNGEERAKGNILERFSAQQFPDLHSELNLSSLELGDSALYFCASSVMGTGAGNTIYFGEGSWLTVV.